This T cell receptor (beta chain) was sequenced during a study of blood T cell repertoires in COVID-19. The overall study: PBMCs, B-cell-depleted T cells, or T cells were the source of the cDNA or gDNA that made up the material.

Using immunoSEQ multiplex PCR, the repertoire was profiled, and TCRdb retains in-frame clones only, with some absent. The table has about 170,000 clones, approximately 85% seen once. This TCR came from an elderly man with COVID-19, enrolled during active disease. The sample consisted of peripheral blood.

CDR3: CASGERVEAFF. The CDR3 nucleotides read TGTGCCAGCGGAGAGAGGGTTGAAGCTTTCTTT. V and J are TRBV2 and TRBJ1-1; D gene ambiguous. The CDR3 sequence is 11 residues long. Trimming shortened V by 8 bases and J by 7 bases, and 11 bases separated the two germline ends. Per germline, CDR1 SNHLY and CDR2 FYNNEI.